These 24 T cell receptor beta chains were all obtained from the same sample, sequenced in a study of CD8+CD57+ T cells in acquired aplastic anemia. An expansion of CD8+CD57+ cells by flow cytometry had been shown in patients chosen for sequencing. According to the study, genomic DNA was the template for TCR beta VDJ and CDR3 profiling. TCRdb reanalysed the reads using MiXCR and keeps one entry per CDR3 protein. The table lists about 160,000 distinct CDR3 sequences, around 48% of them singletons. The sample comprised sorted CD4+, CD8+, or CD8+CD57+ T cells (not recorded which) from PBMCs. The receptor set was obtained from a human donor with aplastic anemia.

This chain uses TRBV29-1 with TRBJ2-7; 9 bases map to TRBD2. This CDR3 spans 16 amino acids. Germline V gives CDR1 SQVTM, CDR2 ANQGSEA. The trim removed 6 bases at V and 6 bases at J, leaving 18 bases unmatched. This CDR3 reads CSVTENLAGLISEQYF. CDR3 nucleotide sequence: TGCAGCGTCACTGAAAATCTAGCGGGGCTTATATCCGAGCAGTACTTC.

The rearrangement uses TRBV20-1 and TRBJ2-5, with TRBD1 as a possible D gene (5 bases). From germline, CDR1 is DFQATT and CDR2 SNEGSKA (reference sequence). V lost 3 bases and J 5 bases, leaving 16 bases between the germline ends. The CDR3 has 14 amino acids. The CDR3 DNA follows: TGCAGTGCTAGGGGGCAGGGTCGGACGGAGACCCAGTACTTC. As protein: CSARGQGRTETQYF.

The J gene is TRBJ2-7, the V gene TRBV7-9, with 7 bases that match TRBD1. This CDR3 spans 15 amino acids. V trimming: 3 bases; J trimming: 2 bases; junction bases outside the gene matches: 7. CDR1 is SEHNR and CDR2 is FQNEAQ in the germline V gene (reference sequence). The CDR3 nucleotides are TGTGCCAGCAGCTTGGAGCCGGGACAGACCTACGAGCAGTACTTC. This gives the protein CASSLEPGQTYEQYF. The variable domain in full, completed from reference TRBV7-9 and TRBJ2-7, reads DTGVSQNPRHKITKRGQNVTFRCDPISEHNRLYWYRQTLGQGPEFLTYFQNEAQLEKSRLLSDRFSAERPKGSFSTLEIQRTEQGDSAMYLCASSLEPGQTYEQYFGPGTRLTVT.

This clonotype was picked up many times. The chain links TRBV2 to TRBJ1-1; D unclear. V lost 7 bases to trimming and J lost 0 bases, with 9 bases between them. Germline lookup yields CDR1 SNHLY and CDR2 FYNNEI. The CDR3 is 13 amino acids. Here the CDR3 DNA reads TGTGCCAGCAAGGACTACTTGAACACTGAAGCTTTCTTT. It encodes CASKDYLNTEAFF. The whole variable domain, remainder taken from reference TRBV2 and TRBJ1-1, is EPEVTQTPSHQVTQMGQEVILRCVPISNHLYFYWYRQILGQKVEFLVSFYNNEISEKSEIFDDQFSVERPDGSNFTLKIRSTKLEDSAMYFCASKDYLNTEAFFGQGTRLTVV.

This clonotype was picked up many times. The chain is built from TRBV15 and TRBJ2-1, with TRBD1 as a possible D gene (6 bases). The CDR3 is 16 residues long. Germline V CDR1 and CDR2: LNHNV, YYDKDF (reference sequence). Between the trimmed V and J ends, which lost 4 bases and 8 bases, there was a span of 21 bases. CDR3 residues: CATSTDPGTSGHEQFF. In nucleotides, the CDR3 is TGTGCCACCAGCACGGACCCAGGGACATCCGGTCATGAGCAGTTCTTC.

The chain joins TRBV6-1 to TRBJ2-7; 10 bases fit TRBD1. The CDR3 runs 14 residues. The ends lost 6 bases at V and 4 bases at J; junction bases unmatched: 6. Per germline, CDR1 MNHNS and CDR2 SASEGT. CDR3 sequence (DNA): TGTGCCAGCAGCACCGGGACAGGGGAGTACGAGCAGTACTTC. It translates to CASSTGTGEYEQYF.

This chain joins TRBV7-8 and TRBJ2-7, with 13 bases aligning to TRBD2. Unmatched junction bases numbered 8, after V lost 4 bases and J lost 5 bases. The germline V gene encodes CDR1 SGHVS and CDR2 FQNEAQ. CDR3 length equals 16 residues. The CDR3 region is CASSSTSGGTGDEQYF. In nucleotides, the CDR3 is TGTGCCAGCAGCTCGACTAGCGGGGGGACAGGGGACGAGCAGTACTTC.

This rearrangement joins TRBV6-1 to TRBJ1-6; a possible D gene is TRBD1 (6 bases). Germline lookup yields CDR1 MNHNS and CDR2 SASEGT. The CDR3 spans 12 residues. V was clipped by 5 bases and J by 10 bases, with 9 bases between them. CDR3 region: CASSTGNSPLHF. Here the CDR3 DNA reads TGTGCCAGCAGTACAGGGAACTCACCCCTCCACTTT.

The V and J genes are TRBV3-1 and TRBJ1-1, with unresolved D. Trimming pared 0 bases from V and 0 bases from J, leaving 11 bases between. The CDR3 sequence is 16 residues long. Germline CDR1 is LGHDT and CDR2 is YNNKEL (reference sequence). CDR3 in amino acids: CASSQDRHSMNTEAFF. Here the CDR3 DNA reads TGTGCCAGCAGCCAAGACCGGCATAGCATGAACACTGAAGCTTTCTTT. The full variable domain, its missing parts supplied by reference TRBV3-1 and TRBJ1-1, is DTAVSQTPKYLVTQMGNDKSIKCEQNLGHDTMYWYKQDSKKFLKIMFSYNNKELIINETVPNRFSPKSPDKAHLNLHINSLELGDSAVYFCASSQDRHSMNTEAFFGQGTRLTVV.

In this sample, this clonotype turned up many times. CDR3 sequence reads: CASSPQPIGGGELFF. Written as DNA, the CDR3 is TGTGCCAGCAGCCCCCAACCAATAGGGGGCGGGGAGCTGTTTTTT. This chain links TRBV7-8 with TRBJ2-2; possibly TRBD1 for D (6 bases). CDR1 is SGHVS, CDR2 FQNEAQ, per germline. This CDR3 has 15 residues. V shed 5 bases and J shed 7 bases, with 17 bases lying between them.

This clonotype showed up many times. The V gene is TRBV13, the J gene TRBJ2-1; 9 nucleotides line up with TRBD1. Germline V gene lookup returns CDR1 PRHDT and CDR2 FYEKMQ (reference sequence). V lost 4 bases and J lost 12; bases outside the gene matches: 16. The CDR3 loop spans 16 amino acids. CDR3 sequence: CASSSTPGQGNEWQFF. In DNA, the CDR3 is TGTGCCAGCAGCTCAACCCCGGGACAGGGTAATGAGTGGCAGTTCTTC.

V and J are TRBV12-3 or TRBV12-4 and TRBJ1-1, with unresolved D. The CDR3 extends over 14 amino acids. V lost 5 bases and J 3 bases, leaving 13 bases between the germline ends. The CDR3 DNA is TGTGCCAGCAGTGTTAGCGTGGGGTACACTGAAGCTTTCTTT. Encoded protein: CASSVSVGYTEAFF.

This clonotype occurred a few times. The chain's CDR3 is CASSPARPREAFF. For the CDR3, the DNA is TGTGCCAGCAGCCCCGCCAGGCCCCGTGAAGCTTTCTTT. V usage is TRBV6-1 and J usage is TRBJ1-1; D unclear. Germline CDR1 MNHNS, CDR2 SASEGT. This CDR3 region has 13 residues. The ends were cut back, 6 bases at V and 7 bases at J, with 15 bases in the middle.

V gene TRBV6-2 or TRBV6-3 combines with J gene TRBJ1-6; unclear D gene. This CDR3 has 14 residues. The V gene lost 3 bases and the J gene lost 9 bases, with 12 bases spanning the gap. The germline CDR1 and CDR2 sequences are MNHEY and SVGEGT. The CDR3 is CASSYTTGSSPLHF. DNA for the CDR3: TGTGCCAGCAGTTATACGACGGGAAGTTCACCCCTCCACTTT.

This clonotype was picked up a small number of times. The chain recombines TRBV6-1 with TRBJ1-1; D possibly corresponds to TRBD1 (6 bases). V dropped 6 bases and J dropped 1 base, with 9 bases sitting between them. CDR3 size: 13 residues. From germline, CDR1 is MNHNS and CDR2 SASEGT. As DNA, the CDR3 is TGTGCCAGCAGATTGACAGGGAACACTGAAGCTTTCTTT. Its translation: CASRLTGNTEAFF.

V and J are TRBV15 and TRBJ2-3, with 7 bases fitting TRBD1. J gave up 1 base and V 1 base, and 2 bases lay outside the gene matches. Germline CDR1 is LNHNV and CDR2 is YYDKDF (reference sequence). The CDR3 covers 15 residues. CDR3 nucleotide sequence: TGTGCCACCAGCAGAGGGCAGGGGGGCACAGATACGCAGTATTTT. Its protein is CATSRGQGGTDTQYF.

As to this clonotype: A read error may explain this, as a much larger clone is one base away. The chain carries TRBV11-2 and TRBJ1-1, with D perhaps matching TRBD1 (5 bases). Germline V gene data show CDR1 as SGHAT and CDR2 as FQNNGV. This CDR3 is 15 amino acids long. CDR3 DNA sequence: TGTGCCTGCAGCTTAGTCGGCAGGGCGGGCACTGAAGCTTTCTTT. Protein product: CACSLVGRAGTEAFF.

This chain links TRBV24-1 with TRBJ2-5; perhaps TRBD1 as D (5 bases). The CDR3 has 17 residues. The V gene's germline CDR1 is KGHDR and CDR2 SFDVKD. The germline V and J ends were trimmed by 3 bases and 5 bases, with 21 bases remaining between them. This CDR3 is CATSDPRSGWGRETQYF. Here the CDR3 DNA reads TGTGCCACCAGTGATCCCCGATCAGGATGGGGCCGGGAGACCCAGTACTTC.

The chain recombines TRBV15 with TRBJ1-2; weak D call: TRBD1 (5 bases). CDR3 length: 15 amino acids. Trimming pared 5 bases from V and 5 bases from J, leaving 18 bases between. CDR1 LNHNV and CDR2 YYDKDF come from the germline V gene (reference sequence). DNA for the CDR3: TGTGCCACCAGCCGACTGGGACTAGGACGGTATGGCTACACCTTC. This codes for CATSRLGLGRYGYTF. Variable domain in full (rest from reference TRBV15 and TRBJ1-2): DAMVIQNPRYQVTQFGKPVTLSCSQTLNHNVMYWYQQKSSQAPKLLFHYYDKDFNNEADTPDNFQSRRPNTSFCFLDIRSPGLGDTAMYLCATSRLGLGRYGYTFGSGTRLTVV.

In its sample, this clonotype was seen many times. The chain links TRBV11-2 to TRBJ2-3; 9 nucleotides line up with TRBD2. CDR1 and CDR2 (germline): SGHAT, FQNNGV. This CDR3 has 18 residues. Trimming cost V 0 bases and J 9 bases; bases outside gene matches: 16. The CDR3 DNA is TGTGCCAGCAGCTTAGATCACAGACTCAAGGGCGGGAGGGCAACGCAGTATTTT. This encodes CASSLDHRLKGGRATQYF. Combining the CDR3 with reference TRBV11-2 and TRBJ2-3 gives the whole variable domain EAGVAQSPRYKIIEKRQSVAFWCNPISGHATLYWYQQILGQGPKLLIQFQNNGVVDDSQLPKDRFSAERLKGVDSTLKIQPAKLEDSAVYLCASSLDHRLKGGRATQYFGPGTRLTVL.

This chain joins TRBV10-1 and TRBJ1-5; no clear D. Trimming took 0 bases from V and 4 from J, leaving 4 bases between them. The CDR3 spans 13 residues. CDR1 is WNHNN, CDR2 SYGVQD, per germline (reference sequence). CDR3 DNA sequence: TGCGCCAGCAGTGAGTCCGGGAATCAGCCCCAGCATTTT. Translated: CASSESGNQPQHF.

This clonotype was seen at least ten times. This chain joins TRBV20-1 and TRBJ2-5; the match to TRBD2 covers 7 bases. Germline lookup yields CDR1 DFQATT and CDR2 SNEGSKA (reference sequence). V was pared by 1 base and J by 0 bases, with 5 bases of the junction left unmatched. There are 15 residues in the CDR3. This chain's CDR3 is CSARVGGTNQETQYF. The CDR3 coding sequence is TGCAGTGCTAGAGTGGGAGGGACTAACCAAGAGACCCAGTACTTC.

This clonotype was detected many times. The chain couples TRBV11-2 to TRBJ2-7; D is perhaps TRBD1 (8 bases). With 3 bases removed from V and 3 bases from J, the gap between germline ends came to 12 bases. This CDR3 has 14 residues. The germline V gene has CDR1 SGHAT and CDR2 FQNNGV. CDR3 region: CASSFNRGGYEQYF. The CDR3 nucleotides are TGTGCCAGCAGCTTTAACAGGGGGGGCTACGAGCAGTACTTC.

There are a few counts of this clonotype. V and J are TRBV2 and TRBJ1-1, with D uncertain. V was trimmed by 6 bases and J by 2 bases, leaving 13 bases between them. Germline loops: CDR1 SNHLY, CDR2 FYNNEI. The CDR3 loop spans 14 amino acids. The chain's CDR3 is CASSRTSGNTEAFF. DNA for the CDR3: TGTGCCAGCAGCCGAACCTCCGGAAACACTGAAGCTTTCTTT.